What follows are 12 T cell receptor beta chains derived from one specimen sequenced in a study of blood T cell repertoires in COVID-19. Libraries were prepared by immunoSEQ multiplex PCR; TCRdb keeps only in-frame clonotypes and omits some of them. In the table there are roughly 400,000 clones, about 89% of which are singletons. The sample taken for sequencing was peripheral blood. All receptors derive from a woman aged 55-70 years with COVID-19, enrolled during active disease.

The gene calls are TRBV4-2 and TRBJ2-5, with unresolved D. The V end lost 1 base, the J end lost 0 bases, and 6 bases lay between the germline ends. The CDR3 has 14 residues. Germline V gene sequence: CDR1 LGHNA, CDR2 YNFKEQ. The CDR3 reads CASSQGGDQETQYF. CDR3 DNA: TGTGCCAGCAGCCAAGGAGGAGACCAAGAGACCCAGTACTTC.

This sequence joins TRBV5-1 and TRBJ2-2, with 9 bases matching TRBD2. The CDR3 loop spans 18 amino acids. Losses at the gene ends were 4 bases for V and 4 bases for J; bases not matched to a gene: 14. CDR1 is SGHRS, CDR2 YFSETQ, per germline. The CDR3: CASSRGGSGGPPTGELFF. CDR3 in DNA: TGCGCCAGCAGCCGAGGGGGAAGCGGGGGGCCCCCCACCGGGGAGCTGTTTTTT.

The chain recombines TRBV7-9 with TRBJ1-2, with D perhaps matching TRBD1 (6 bases). Trimming removed 2 bases at V and 4 bases at J, with 20 bases between. Germline loops: CDR1 SEHNR, CDR2 FQNEAQ (reference sequence). The CDR3 has 17 amino acids. This CDR3 is CASSLHSGARSSYGYTF. CDR3 DNA sequence: TGTGCCAGCAGCTTACACTCAGGGGCCCGCTCCTCCTATGGCTACACCTTC.

With regard to this clone: Distinct nucleotide sequences in the sample also encode this CDR3. The genes are TRBV9 and TRBJ1-6; D ambiguous. With 0 bases removed from V and 1 base from J, the gap between germline ends came to 5 bases. From germline, CDR1 is SGDLS and CDR2 YYNGEE. This CDR3 has 15 residues. The CDR3 nucleotides read TGTGCCAGCAGCGTAGGAGGGTCCTATAATTCACCCCTCCACTTT. It translates to CASSVGGSYNSPLHF.

About this clone: Other DNA sequences in the sample encode the same CDR3. The rearrangement links TRBV29-1 to TRBJ1-1; 7 bases line up with TRBD1. V shed 4 bases, J shed 1 base, and the junction held 3 bases outside the gene matches. CDR1 is SQVTM and CDR2 is ANQGSEA in the germline V gene. The CDR3 extends over 13 amino acids. CDR3 nucleotides: TGCAGCGTTGTGGGACAGCCGAACACTGAAGCTTTCTTT. Translation: CSVVGQPNTEAFF.

The rearrangement joins TRBV19 to TRBJ1-2; the match to TRBD1 covers 12 bases. CDR1 LNHDA and CDR2 SQIVND come from the germline V gene (reference sequence). The CDR3 has 16 residues. Losses at the gene ends were 6 bases for V and 7 bases for J; bases not matched to a gene: 12. CDR3 residues: CASRGTGGRNFSGYTF. As DNA, the CDR3 is TGTGCCAGTAGAGGGACAGGGGGCAGAAATTTTTCTGGCTACACCTTC.

The CDR3: CASSPGQGRGQPQHF. The CDR3 DNA reads TGTGCCAGCAGCCCAGGACAGGGTAGGGGTCAGCCCCAGCATTTT. V and J are TRBV9 and TRBJ1-5, with 8 bases matching TRBD1. The V gene end was trimmed by 4 bases and the J gene end by 6 bases; junction bases not matched to a gene: 9. This CDR3 has 15 amino acids. Germline-derived CDR1 and CDR2 are SGDLS and YYNGEE.

V gene TRBV7-8 combines with J gene TRBJ2-6, with 10 bases lining up with TRBD1. The CDR3 runs to 19 residues. Losses at the gene ends were 6 bases for V and 2 bases for J; bases not matched to a gene: 13. Germline V gives CDR1 SGHVS, CDR2 FQNEAQ. CDR3 protein: CASRRNTGTGVTGANVLTF. CDR3 sequence (DNA): TGTGCCAGCAGAAGGAACACCGGGACAGGGGTTACTGGGGCCAACGTCCTGACTTTC.

The genes are TRBV5-5 and TRBJ2-7, with 7 bases fitting TRBD1. The CDR3 sequence is 15 residues long. V lost 4 bases, J lost 2 bases, and 9 bases stayed unmatched. The germline V gene has CDR1 SGHKS and CDR2 YYEKEE (reference sequence). CDR3 residues: CASSRTGTAAYEQYF. The CDR3 DNA follows: TGTGCCAGCAGCCGAACTGGGACAGCAGCCTACGAGCAGTACTTC. Variable domain in full (rest from reference TRBV5-5 and TRBJ2-7): DAGVTQSPTHLIKTRGQQVTLRCSPISGHKSVSWYQQVLGQGPQFIFQYYEKEERGRGNFPDRFSARQFPNYSSELNVNALLLGDSALYLCASSRTGTAAYEQYFGPGTRLTVT.

V usage is TRBV5-6 and J usage is TRBJ1-4; D is ambiguous. Trimming pared 2 bases from V and 0 bases from J, leaving 8 bases between. This CDR3 has 15 residues. Germline loops: CDR1 SGHDT, CDR2 YYEEEE. In DNA, the CDR3 is TGTGCCAGCAGCTTATACGGAGCAACTAATGAAAAACTGTTTTTT. Translation gives CASSLYGATNEKLFF.

J is TRBJ1-1 and V is TRBV3-1 (or the pseudogene TRBV3-2), with D maybe TRBD1 (5 bases). The CDR3 spans 14 residues. The ends were cut back, 3 bases at V and 3 bases at J, with 11 bases in the middle. The V gene's germline CDR1 is LGHDT and CDR2 YNNKEL (reference sequence). In DNA form, the CDR3 reads TGTGCCAGCAGCCAGGGGACTACCTACACTGAAGCTTTCTTT. Translation: CASSQGTTYTEAFF.

This rearrangement joins TRBV27 to TRBJ2-5, with 7 nucleotides matching TRBD1. The germline CDR1 and CDR2 sequences are MNHEY and SMNVEV (reference sequence). The CDR3 is 14 amino acids. V was clipped by 5 bases and J by 4 bases; unmatched bases: 7. The CDR3, as DNA: TGTGCCAGCAGTCACGACAGGGCGGGAGAGACCCAGTACTTC. Its protein is CASSHDRAGETQYF.